A single TCR beta chain is shown here with its context. In this sample, this clonotype turned up many times. Its target antigen remains unknown. No base quality information exists; no much larger clone differs at one position. CDR1 and CDR2 are drawn from the germline V gene: MDHEN, SYDVKM. V gives up 4 bases and J gives up 5 bases, and the segment between their germline ends measures 22 bases. Inclusive of the bounding cysteine and phenylalanine, the CDR3 is 17 residues long. Only CDR3 DNA remains: 51 bases, in frame from the first base. This specimen belongs to a study of T-cell reconstitution after alpha-beta-depleted transplantation in children (dated by TCRdb to the mid-2010s). Describing the broader study: Using TCR repertoire profiling, the study quantitatively followed how T-cell immune reconstitution unfolded in children after TCRalphabeta/CD19-depleted allogeneic hematopoietic cell transplantation.

The library was obtained by PCR. This sample was sequenced with an Illumina HiSeq 2500. TCR library preparation used molecular barcoding, with unique molecular identifiers applied to normalize quantification of the TCRbeta repertoire. TCRdb's own reprocessing of the public reads used fastp at Q25 and MiXCR and kept productive beta chains. One record per CDR3 amino acid sequence lists the most common genes and DNA. This sample is represented by over 400,000 distinct CDR3 sequences; about 12% of them were singletons. Of the sample, over 5.5% falls within the top ten clones. This TCR was sampled from a human donor who donated a stem cell graft to a child with combined immunodeficiency. The chain couples TRBV28 to TRBJ2-3, and the D gene may be TRBD1, 7 bases matching. Sequencing used PBMCs from the stem cell graft donor, obtained from the stem cell graft. The CDR3 reads CASSSYRGGRAKDTQYF. The DNA sequence reads TGTGCCAGCAGTTCGTACAGGGGAGGTAGGGCTAAAGATACGCAGTATTTT.